This T cell receptor beta chain comes out of a study of blood T cell repertoires in COVID-19. In the authors' methods: For nucleated cells, counts were estimated from reference gene primer amplification. Data came from immunoSEQ multiplex PCR; TCRdb stores just in-frame clones and leaves some out. From that table come the V and J calls and clone size; the DNA was used to work out D and trimming. The sample contains some 140,000 clones, 84% of which appear only once. Study members were between roughly 18 and 89 years old and lived in around 24 US regions. Cohort allocation depended upon clinical history that participants reported. The germline V and J ends were trimmed by 1 base and 2 bases, with 18 bases remaining between them. CDR3 length: 17 amino acids. Per the germline V gene, CDR1 is MNHEY and CDR2 is SMNVEV (reference sequence).

The chain is built from TRBV27 and TRBJ2-7; D may be TRBD2 (7 bases). Source material: PBMCs or T cells enriched from blood (not recorded which). The clonotype originates from a man aged 40-49 years with acute COVID-19. CDR3 DNA sequence: TGTGCCAGCAGTTTATTCGACTTCAAAGGGGGGGCCTACGAGCAGTACTTC. The encoded protein is CASSLFDFKGGAYEQYF.